Listed below are T cell receptor beta chains from one sample, sequenced in a study of blood T cell repertoires in COVID-19. Clones were sequenced by immunoSEQ multiplex PCR, and TCRdb holds only the in-frame ones, with some missing. In the table there are about 220,000 clones, around 81% of which are singletons. The sequenced material came from peripheral blood. These receptors all come from a human donor in a cohort sampled during active COVID-19. Both conserved end residues are part of each CDR3. A D gene is named only where the DNA matches it firmly. Clone size appears in some rows only: once, few, many, or a class for an expanded clone.

clone_size	v_call	j_call	d_call	cdr3_nt	cdr3_aa
.	TRBV9	TRBJ2-3	TRBD2	TGTGCCAGCAGCCGGACTAGCGGGTTTAGCACAGATACGCAGTATTTT	CASSRTSGFSTDTQYF
.	TRBV4-3	TRBJ2-7	TRBD2	TGCGCCAGCAGCCGGGGACTAGCGGGGGGGCGGTACGAGCAGTACTTC	CASSRGLAGGRYEQYF
once	TRBV7-8	TRBJ2-2	.	TGTGCCAGCAGCTTAGCGCGAGGGCTAGTTTCGGTTGCCGGGGAGCTGTTTTTT	CASSLARGLVSVAGELFF
.	TRBV4-1	TRBJ1-1	.	TGCGCCAGCAGCCTCATGACAGGCTCGAACACTGAAGCTTTCTTT	CASSLMTGSNTEAFF
.	TRBV6-5	TRBJ2-7	TRBD1	TGTGCCAGCCGGGACAGGGTGAAGGAGGAGCAGTACTTC	CASRDRVKEEQYF
.	TRBV24-1	TRBJ2-7	.	TGTGCCACCAGTGATCCCCGCGGGCCCTCCTACGAGCAGTACTTC	CATSDPRGPSYEQYF
.	TRBV24-1	TRBJ2-2	TRBD2	TGTGCCACCTCGGGGCTAGCGGGAGGAACCGGGGAGCTGTTTTTT	CATSGLAGGTGELFF
.	TRBV28	TRBJ1-1	.	TGTGCCACCCATTTGTTAGGGGGGGGCACTGAAGCTTTCTTT	CATHLLGGGTEAFF
once	TRBV10-3	TRBJ2-5	TRBD2	TGTGCCATCAGTGAAAGCTTCGGGGGGGGAGAGACCCAGTACTTC	CAISESFGGGETQYF
few	TRBV11-3	TRBJ2-2	TRBD2	TGTGCCAGCAGCTCCGGGACTAGCGGCTCGGCAGGGGAGCTGTTTTTT	CASSSGTSGSAGELFF
few	TRBV7-2	TRBJ2-5	.	TGTGCCAGCAGCTTATTCTTCCAAGAGACCCAGTACTTC	CASSLFFQETQYF
once	TRBV9	TRBJ2-1	TRBD2	TGTGCCAGCAGCGTAGAGACTAGCGTCCACAATGAGCAGTTCTTC	CASSVETSVHNEQFF
.	TRBV7-2	TRBJ2-7	TRBD2	TGTGCCAGCAGGCTAGCGGGGGGGCCCCACGAGCAGTACTTC	CASRLAGGPHEQYF
many	TRBV9	TRBJ2-1	TRBD1	TGTGCCAGCAGCGAGGAGGACAGGGATGAGCAGTTCTTC	CASSEEDRDEQFF
few	TRBV9	TRBJ2-1	.	TGTGCCAGCAAAGGGGGACAAGAGGTCCATGAGCAGTTCTTC	CASKGGQEVHEQFF
once	TRBV4-3	TRBJ2-5	.	TGCGCCAGCAGCCAAGATCGGAGCCAAGAGACCCAGTACTTC	CASSQDRSQETQYF
.	TRBV19	TRBJ1-2	.	TGTGCCAGTAACATCTATCCAGGGGAAGTTGACTATGGCTACACCTTC	CASNIYPGEVDYGYTF
.	TRBV28	TRBJ2-2	.	TGTGCCAGCAGTTACACGTACACCGGGGAGCTGTTTTTT	CASSYTYTGELFF
.	TRBV18	TRBJ1-1	TRBD1	TGTGCCAGCTCACCACCGACAGGGTTGGGCACTGAAGCTTTCTTT	CASSPPTGLGTEAFF
.	TRBV28	TRBJ1-5	.	TGTGCCAGCAGTCCCCCAGGGATGGGGAATCAGCCCCAGCATTTT	CASSPPGMGNQPQHF
.	TRBV30	TRBJ1-6	.	TGTGCCTGGAGTGGAGAGAATAATTCACCCCTCCACTTT	CAWSGENNSPLHF
.	TRBV3-1/TRBV3-2	TRBJ2-7	TRBD2	TGTGCCAGCAGCCAGGGACTAGCGGGCTACGAGCAGTACTTC	CASSQGLAGYEQYF
.	TRBV28	TRBJ1-1	TRBD1	TGTGCCAGCAGTTTGTTTACAGGGGGAGCTTTCTTT	CASSLFTGGAFF
.	TRBV7-9	TRBJ2-7	.	TGTGCCAGCAGCCTCCTGGTAGCTTACGAGCAGTACTTC	CASSLLVAYEQYF
.	TRBV6-5	TRBJ1-6	.	TGTGCCAGCAGTTACTCGTTTAGCGGGGATTCACCCCTCCACTTT	CASSYSFSGDSPLHF
.	TRBV30	TRBJ1-1	.	TGTGCCGGCACAGGTAGAGTCGACACTGAAGCTTTCTTT	CAGTGRVDTEAFF
once	TRBV28	TRBJ1-4	TRBD1	TGTGCCAGCAGTTTATCGGCAAACAGGGGAACTAATGAAAAACTGTTTTTT	CASSLSANRGTNEKLFF
.	TRBV18	TRBJ2-7	TRBD1	TGTGCCAGCTCACCCTCCGGGACAGGGGTCTACGAGCAGTACTTC	CASSPSGTGVYEQYF
.	TRBV25-1	TRBJ1-6	.	TGTGCCCGAGAGGGGGGGAATAATTCACCCCTCCACTTT	CAREGGNNSPLHF
.	TRBV6-6	TRBJ2-7	TRBD2	TGTGCCAGCAGTCGACGGACTAGCGGGTATAACGTCTACGAGCAGTACTTC	CASSRRTSGYNVYEQYF
.	TRBV2	TRBJ1-2	TRBD1	TGTGCCAGCAGTAAACAGGGGGCGCGAGGCTACACCTTC	CASSKQGARGYTF
.	TRBV5-1	TRBJ2-2	TRBD1	TGCGCCAGCAGCTTGCGGACAGGGACCACCGGGGAGCTGTTTTTT	CASSLRTGTTGELFF
.	TRBV9	TRBJ2-1	TRBD1	TGTGCCAGCAGCGTCGGACAGGGGAGCTACAATGAGCAGTTCTTC	CASSVGQGSYNEQFF
.	TRBV3-1/TRBV3-2	TRBJ1-5	.	TGTGCCAGCAGCCAAGGGAGGGGCGATAGCAATCAGCCCCAGCATTTT	CASSQGRGDSNQPQHF
.	TRBV24-1	TRBJ1-5	TRBD1	TGTGCCACCAGTGACCGACAGGGTTCAAATCAGCCCCAGCATTTT	CATSDRQGSNQPQHF
.	TRBV4-1	TRBJ1-1	TRBD1	TGCGCCAGCAGCCAAGACGGGACAGGGGGCCCCACTGAAGCTTTCTTT	CASSQDGTGGPTEAFF
.	TRBV7-2	TRBJ2-7	.	TGTGCCAGCAGCCTCGTACAGGGACGAGAATACGAGCAGTACTTC	CASSLVQGREYEQYF
.	TRBV27	TRBJ1-3	TRBD1	TGTGCCAGCAGCTGGACAGGGAATATCGGAAACACCATATATTTT	CASSWTGNIGNTIYF
few	TRBV10-3	TRBJ1-6	.	TGTGCCATCAGCGACATAGATAATTCACCCCTCCACTTT	CAISDIDNSPLHF
.	TRBV7-2	TRBJ2-2	.	TGTGCCAGCAGCCTAACAGGCTTCGGGTTGAACACCGGGGAGCTGTTTTTT	CASSLTGFGLNTGELFF
.	TRBV2	TRBJ2-7	TRBD1	TGTGCCAGCAATCAACCTCCGGGACAGGGGGCGCGGGAGCAGTACTTC	CASNQPPGQGAREQYF
.	TRBV7-6	TRBJ1-1	.	TGTGCCAGCAGTCTTGACAGAATCACTGAAGCTTTCTTT	CASSLDRITEAFF
.	TRBV10-3	TRBJ1-3	.	TGTGCCATCGGACGGGTGGAGGGTCCCTCTGGAAACACCATATATTTT	CAIGRVEGPSGNTIYF
few	TRBV19	TRBJ1-5	.	TGTGCCAGTAGTACCGCGACATTTTATAGCAATCAGCCCCAGCATTTT	CASSTATFYSNQPQHF
.	TRBV5-8	TRBJ1-1	TRBD1	TGTGCCAGCAGCTCGCCGGGACAGGGTCTGAACACTGAAGCTTTCTTT	CASSSPGQGLNTEAFF
.	TRBV15	TRBJ2-3	TRBD1	TGTGCCACCAGCAGACGACAGGGGGGGACAGATACGCAGTATTTT	CATSRRQGGTDTQYF
.	TRBV6-1	TRBJ2-7	.	TGTGCCAGCAGTGAGTCCACCTACGAGCAGTACTTC	CASSESTYEQYF
.	TRBV5-1	TRBJ2-2	TRBD1	TGCGCCAGCAGCCCGAGACAGGGGGGATCGAACACCGGGGAGCTGTTTTTT	CASSPRQGGSNTGELFF
once	TRBV28	TRBJ2-2	.	TGTGCCACCCGTCGCGGTGGCACCGGGGAGCTGTTTTTT	CATRRGGTGELFF
.	TRBV12-3/TRBV12-4	TRBJ2-3	TRBD2	TGTGCCAGCAGGAATAGCGGGAGTTTTCAGTATTTT	CASRNSGSFQYF
.	TRBV5-1	TRBJ1-6	TRBD1	TGCGCCAGCAGCTTAGAAGTACAGGGGGCTGGCTATAATTCACCCCTCCACTTT	CASSLEVQGAGYNSPLHF
.	TRBV4-2	TRBJ2-3	.	TGTGCCAGCAGCCAAGAGATGCGGGGTGAGAAGTATTTT	CASSQEMRGEKYF
.	TRBV19	TRBJ1-4	.	TGTGCCAGTAGTCCGCGGACACGGACTAATGAAAAACTGTTTTTT	CASSPRTRTNEKLFF
.	TRBV30	TRBJ1-1	TRBD1	TGTGCCTGGAGTGTACAGGGGGCCACTGAAGCTTTCTTT	CAWSVQGATEAFF
.	TRBV9	TRBJ2-1	TRBD2	TGTGCCAGCAGTTTAGCGGGGGACTCCTACAATGAGCAGTTCTTC	CASSLAGDSYNEQFF